This TCR beta chain derives from a study of neoadjuvant anti-PD-1 for oral cavity cancer. Study observations and caveats: Treg/Th17 ratio rose with pretreatment blood and fell with post-treatment tumor TCRbeta clonality. Non-responders to neoadjuvant nivolumab had significantly more clonal PBMC T cells than responders.

These oral cavity squamous cell carcinomas were HPV-negative and locally advanced. With regard to this clone: The antigen remains undetermined.

V lost 5 bases and J lost 6; bases outside the gene matches: 9. There are 14 residues in the CDR3. The germline V gene has CDR1 SGHRS and CDR2 YFSETQ. Six replicates per PBMC sample, mostly from 450 to 600 ng of genomic DNA. Generated by immunoSEQ multiplex PCR, the TCRdb table keeps only in-frame clones and is missing some. The sample contains 17,000 or so clones, around 72% of which appear only once. The clonotype comes from a person aged 40 to 85 with oral cavity squamous cell carcinoma. This specimen was PBMCs, taken before nivolumab (anti-PD-1) treatment. This chain links TRBV5-1 with TRBJ1-1; 8 bases map to TRBD1. CDR3 loop: CASRIAQGAPEAFF. The CDR3 DNA follows: TGCGCCAGCAGGATCGCCCAGGGGGCGCCTGAAGCTTTCTTT.